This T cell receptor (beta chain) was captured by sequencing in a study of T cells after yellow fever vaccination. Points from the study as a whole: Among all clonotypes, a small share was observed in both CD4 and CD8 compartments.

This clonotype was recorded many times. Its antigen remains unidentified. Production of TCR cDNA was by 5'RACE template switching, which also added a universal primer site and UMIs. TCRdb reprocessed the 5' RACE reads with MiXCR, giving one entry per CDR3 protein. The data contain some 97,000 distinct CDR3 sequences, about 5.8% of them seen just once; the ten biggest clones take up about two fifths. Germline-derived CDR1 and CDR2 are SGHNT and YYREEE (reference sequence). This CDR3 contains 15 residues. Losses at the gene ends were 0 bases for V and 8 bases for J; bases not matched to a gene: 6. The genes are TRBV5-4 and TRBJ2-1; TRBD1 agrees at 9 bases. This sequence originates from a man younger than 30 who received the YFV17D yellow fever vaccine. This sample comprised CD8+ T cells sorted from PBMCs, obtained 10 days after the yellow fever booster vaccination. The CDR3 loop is CASSLGWDRVYEQFF. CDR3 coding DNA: TGTGCCAGCAGCTTGGGGTGGGACAGGGTTTATGAGCAGTTCTTC.